Each of the 14 T cell receptor beta chains below was sequenced from the same sample in a study of cytotoxic CD8 clonotypes in ibrutinib-treated CLL. Libraries were prepared by immunoSEQ multiplex PCR; TCRdb keeps only in-frame clonotypes and omits some of them. The data contain hundreds of thousands of clones, roughly 85% of them singletons. Sequencing used PBMCs, obtained before ibrutinib treatment. Receptors were obtained from a human donor with chronic lymphocytic leukemia.

The CDR3 DNA reads as TGTGCCTGGAACAAGGGGGCTCAGCCCCAGCATTTT. Encoded protein: CAWNKGAQPQHF. The chain is built from TRBV30 and TRBJ1-5; TRBD1 agrees at 7 bases. CDR3 length: 12 amino acids. V lost 4 bases, J lost 6 bases, and 3 bases stayed unmatched. The germline V gene has CDR1 GTSNPN and CDR2 SVGIG (reference sequence).

V usage is TRBV27 and J usage is TRBJ1-1; TRBD1 agrees at 7 bases. With 2 bases clipped from V and 0 bases from J, the junction kept 12 bases outside the gene matches. This CDR3 has 18 amino acids. Germline V lookup: CDR1 MNHEY, CDR2 SMNVEV (reference sequence). The CDR3 DNA is TGTGCCAGCAGTTTAGGGCCCAGGGGGGGAGTAATGAACACTGAAGCTTTCTTT. Translated, it gives CASSLGPRGGVMNTEAFF.

The sample holds one count of this clone. This chain connects TRBV19 to TRBJ1-2; D remains ambiguous. CDR3 length: 10 amino acids. The V end was cut by 10 bases, the J end by 4 bases, with 7 bases between. CDR1 LNHDA and CDR2 SQIVND come from the germline V gene (reference sequence). The CDR3 DNA follows: TGTGCCACAGGCGGCTATGGCTACACCTTC. Translated, it gives CATGGYGYTF. Combining the CDR3 with reference TRBV19 and TRBJ1-2 gives the whole variable domain DGGITQSPKYLFRKEGQNVTLSCEQNLNHDAMYWYRQDPGQGLRLIYYSQIVNDFQKGDIAEGYSVSREKKESFPLTVTSAQKNPTAFYLCATGGYGYTFGSGTRLTVV.

V usage is TRBV2 and J usage is TRBJ2-1, with TRBD1 matching over 8 bases. This CDR3 is 13 amino acids long. V was clipped by 1 base and J by 16 bases; unmatched bases: 9. CDR1 and CDR2 (germline): SNHLY, FYNNEI. CDR3 loop: CASSEVEDREVFF. The CDR3 DNA reads TGTGCCAGCAGTGAAGTGGAGGACAGGGAGGTCTTCTTC.

In nucleotides, the CDR3 is TGTGCCAGCAGCGTTACACTAGCGCGAGAGACCCAGTACTTC. Translated: CASSVTLARETQYF. V gene TRBV9 combines with J gene TRBJ2-5; 7 bases match TRBD2. J was trimmed by 4 bases and V by 2 bases; bases with no gene match: 5. The CDR3 is made up of 14 amino acids. Germline values: CDR1 SGDLS, CDR2 YYNGEE. The full variable domain, completed using reference TRBV9 and TRBJ2-5, is DSGVTQTPKHLITATGQRVTLRCSPRSGDLSVYWYQQSLDQGLQFLIQYYNGEERAKGNILERFSAQQFPDLHSELNLSSLELGDSALYFCASSVTLARETQYFGPGTRLLVL.

The chain joins TRBV9 to TRBJ2-5; 11 bases agree with TRBD1. CDR1 and CDR2 from the germline V gene are SGDLS and YYNGEE. The V segment lost 5 bases and the J segment 3 bases; nucleotides outside the gene matches: 9. The length of the CDR3 is 16 residues. CDR3 residues: CASSQPRDRGEETQYF. The CDR3 DNA follows: TGTGCCAGCAGTCAACCCCGGGACAGGGGGGAAGAGACCCAGTACTTC.

The chain employs TRBV7-9 and TRBJ1-2; no clear D gene. Germline V CDR1 and CDR2: SEHNR, FQNEAQ (reference sequence). With 5 bases removed from V and 0 bases from J, the gap between germline ends came to 7 bases. CDR3 length: 13 residues. The CDR3 reads CASSARSNYGYTF. The DNA for the CDR3 is TGTGCCAGCAGCGCCAGATCTAACTATGGCTACACCTTC.

V and J are TRBV5-4 and TRBJ2-1; 11 bases align to TRBD2. The CDR3 has 15 amino acids. The germline gives CDR1 SGHNT, CDR2 YYREEE (reference sequence). Trimming took 2 bases from V and 8 from J; bases not matched to a gene: 6. CDR3 nucleotide sequence: TGTGCCAGCAGCTTTAGCGGGAGGGCTGGCGATGAGCAGTTCTTC. This translates into CASSFSGRAGDEQFF. Full variable domain (remainder filled in from reference TRBV5-4 and TRBJ2-1): ETGVTQSPTHLIKTRGQQVTLRCSSQSGHNTVSWYQQALGQGPQFIFQYYREEENGRGNFPPRFSGLQFPNYSSELNVNALELDDSALYLCASSFSGRAGDEQFFGPGTRLTVL.

V usage is TRBV4-1 and J usage is TRBJ2-7; D is unresolved. CDR1 MGHRA and CDR2 YSYEKL come from the germline V gene. V lost 1 base to trimming and J lost 3 bases, with 7 bases between them. This CDR3 has 13 residues. CDR3 nucleotide sequence: TGCGCCAGCAGCCAAGTTGGGGTCTACGAGCAGTACTTC. Translated, it gives CASSQVGVYEQYF.

The V call is TRBV11-1, the J call TRBJ2-1; D might be TRBD2 (5 bases). The ends were cut back, 5 bases at V and 0 bases at J, with 17 bases in the middle. Germline CDR1 is SGHAT and CDR2 is FQDESV (reference sequence). The length of the CDR3 is 17 residues. The CDR3 sequence is CASSIHPSTSSYNEQFF. The CDR3 nucleotides are TGTGCCAGCAGCATACACCCTAGCACTAGCTCCTACAATGAGCAGTTCTTC.

The sample holds a few counts of this clone. The gene calls are TRBV5-1 and TRBJ2-5, with 8 bases identical to TRBD2. Germline-derived CDR1 and CDR2 are SGHRS and YFSETQ. This CDR3 is built from 15 residues. Unmatched junction bases numbered 10, after V lost 5 bases and J lost 4 bases. The CDR3 region has the DNA TGCGCCAGCAGTTTTCGAGCGGGGGCATTAGAGACCCAGTACTTC. This sequence encodes CASSFRAGALETQYF.

This clone was seen only a few times. The chain uses TRBV4-2 and TRBJ1-2; D is unresolved. The CDR3 has 13 residues. Trimming cost V 0 bases and J 8 bases, with 10 bases left between them. The germline gives CDR1 LGHNA, CDR2 YNFKEQ. The chain's CDR3 is CASSQDLGMGYTF. CDR3 coding DNA: TGTGCCAGCAGCCAAGATCTTGGAATGGGCTACACCTTC.

The rearrangement uses TRBV12-1 and TRBJ2-1; TRBD2 is the table's D call, not checked against the DNA. TRBV12-1 is a documented pseudogene. This CDR3 is built from 18 residues. CDR3 in DNA: TGTGCCAGCAGCTTAAGACTAGCGGGAGGGTTATTTGGCAATGAGCAGTTCTTC. It encodes CASSLRLAGGLFGNEQFF.

V is TRBV25-1 and J is TRBJ2-3; weak D call: TRBD2 (6 bases). Germline CDR1 reads MGHDK; CDR2 reads SYGVNS. CDR3 length equals 15 residues. The V end lost 7 bases, the J end lost 2 bases, and 16 bases lay between the germline ends. CDR3 region: CASKGGRSDTDTQYF. DNA of the CDR3: TGTGCCAGCAAGGGAGGCCGTTCAGACACAGATACGCAGTATTTT.